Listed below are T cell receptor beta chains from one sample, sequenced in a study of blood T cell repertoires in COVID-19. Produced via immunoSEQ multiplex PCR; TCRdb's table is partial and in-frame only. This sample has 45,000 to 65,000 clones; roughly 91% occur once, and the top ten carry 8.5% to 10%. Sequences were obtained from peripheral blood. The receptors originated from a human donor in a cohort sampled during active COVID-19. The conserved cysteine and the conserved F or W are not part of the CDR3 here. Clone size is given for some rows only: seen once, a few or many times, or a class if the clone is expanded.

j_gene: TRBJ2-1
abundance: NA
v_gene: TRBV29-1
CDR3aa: SVVGLAGPENEQF

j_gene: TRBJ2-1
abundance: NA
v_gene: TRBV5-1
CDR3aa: ASSLDRGDYNEQF

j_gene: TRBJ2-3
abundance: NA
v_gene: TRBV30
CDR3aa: AWSVLTDTQY

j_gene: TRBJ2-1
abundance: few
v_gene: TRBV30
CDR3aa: ARSFLNEQF

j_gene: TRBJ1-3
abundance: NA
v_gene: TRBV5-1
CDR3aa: ASSLQGATGNTIY

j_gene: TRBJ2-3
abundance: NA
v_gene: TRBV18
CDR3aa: ASSPGLAGGTDTQY

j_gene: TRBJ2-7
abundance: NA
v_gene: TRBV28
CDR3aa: ASGPPGQGTYEQY

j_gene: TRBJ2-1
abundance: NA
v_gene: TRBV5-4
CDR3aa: ASSFSGGAYNEQF

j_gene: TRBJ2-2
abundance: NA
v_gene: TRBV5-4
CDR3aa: ASSFTANTGELF

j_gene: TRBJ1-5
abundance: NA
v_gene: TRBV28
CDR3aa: ASSPRPGTALIIYQPQH

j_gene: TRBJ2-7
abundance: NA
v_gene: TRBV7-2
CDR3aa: ASSSSGGDYEQY

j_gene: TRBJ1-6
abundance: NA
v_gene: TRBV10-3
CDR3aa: AISEGAKYNSPLH

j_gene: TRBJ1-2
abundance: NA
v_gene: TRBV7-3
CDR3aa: ASSLTRQGDYGYT

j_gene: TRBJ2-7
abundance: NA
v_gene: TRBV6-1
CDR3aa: ASSDSLIAGGDEQY

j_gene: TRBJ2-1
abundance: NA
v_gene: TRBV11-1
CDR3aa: ASSLARGGGGNEQF

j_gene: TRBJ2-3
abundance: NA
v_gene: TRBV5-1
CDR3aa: ASSSGTLDTQY

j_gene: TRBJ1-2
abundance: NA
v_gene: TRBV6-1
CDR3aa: ASSEGDSPYGYT

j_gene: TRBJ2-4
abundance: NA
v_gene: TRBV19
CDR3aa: ASSTGGHTFLGIQY

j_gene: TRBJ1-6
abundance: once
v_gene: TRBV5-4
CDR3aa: ASSLNRLNNSPLH

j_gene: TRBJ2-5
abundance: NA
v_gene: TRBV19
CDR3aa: ASSIVTGIPGTQY

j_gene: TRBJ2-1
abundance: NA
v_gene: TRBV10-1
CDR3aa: ASSESGTGLTYNEQF

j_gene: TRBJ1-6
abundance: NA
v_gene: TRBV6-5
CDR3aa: ASSPASSYNSPLH

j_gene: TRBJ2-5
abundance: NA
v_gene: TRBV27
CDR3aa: ASSWTSGRLETQY

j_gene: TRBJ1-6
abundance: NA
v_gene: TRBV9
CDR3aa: ASSPWAGESPLH

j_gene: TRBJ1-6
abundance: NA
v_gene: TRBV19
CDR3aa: ASSVGDRGYSPLH

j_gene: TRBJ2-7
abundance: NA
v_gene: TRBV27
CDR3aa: ASSPVGTGTYEQY

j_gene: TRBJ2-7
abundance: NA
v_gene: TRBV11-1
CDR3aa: ASSPLPGQGNYEQY

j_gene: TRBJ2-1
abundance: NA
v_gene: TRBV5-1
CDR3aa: ASSLDTSGRNEQF

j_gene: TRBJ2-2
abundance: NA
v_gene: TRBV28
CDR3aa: ASSSLAGAGGELF

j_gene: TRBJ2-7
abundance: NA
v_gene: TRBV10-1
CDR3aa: ASSGGTRPYEQY

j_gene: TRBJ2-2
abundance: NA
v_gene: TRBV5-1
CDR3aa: ASSSGTSGTGELF

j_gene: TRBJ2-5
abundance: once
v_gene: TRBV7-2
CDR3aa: ASSFFQQETQY

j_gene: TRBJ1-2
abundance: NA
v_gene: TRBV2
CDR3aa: ASSPQGDGGYGYT

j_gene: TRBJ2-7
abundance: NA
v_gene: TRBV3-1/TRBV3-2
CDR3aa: ASSQSSYEQY

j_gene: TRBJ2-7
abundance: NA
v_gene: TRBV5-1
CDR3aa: ASSFVTGNVEQY

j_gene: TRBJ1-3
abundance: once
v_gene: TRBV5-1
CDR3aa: ASSLIGGDGNTIY

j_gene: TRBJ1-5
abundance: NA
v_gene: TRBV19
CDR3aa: ASRQRQVNQPQH

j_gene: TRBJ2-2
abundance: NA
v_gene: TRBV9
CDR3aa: ASSAPPFSGPNTGELF

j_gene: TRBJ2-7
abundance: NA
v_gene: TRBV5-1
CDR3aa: ASSRIAATYEQY

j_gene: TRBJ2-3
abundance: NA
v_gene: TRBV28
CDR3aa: ASSLASGGTDTQY

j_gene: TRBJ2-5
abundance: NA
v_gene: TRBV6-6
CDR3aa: ASSHPGVQETQY

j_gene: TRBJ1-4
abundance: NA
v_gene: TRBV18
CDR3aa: ASSLGTGENEKLF

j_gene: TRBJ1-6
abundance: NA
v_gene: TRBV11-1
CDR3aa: ASSLYRGSGSPLH

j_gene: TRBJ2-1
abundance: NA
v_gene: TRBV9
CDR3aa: ASSVGVSGTGEQF

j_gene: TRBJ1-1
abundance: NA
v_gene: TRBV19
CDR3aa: ASSIRQGLQVDEAF

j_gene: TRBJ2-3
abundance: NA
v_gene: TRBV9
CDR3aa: ASSVGEGSSTDTQY

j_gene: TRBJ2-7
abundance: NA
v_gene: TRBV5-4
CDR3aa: ASSLGGQGPYEQY

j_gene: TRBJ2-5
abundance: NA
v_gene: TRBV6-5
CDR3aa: ASSYSHQETQY

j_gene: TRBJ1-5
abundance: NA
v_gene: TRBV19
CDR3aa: ASSTGQTNQPQH

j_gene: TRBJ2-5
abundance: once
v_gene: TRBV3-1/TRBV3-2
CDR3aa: ASSSGFQETQY

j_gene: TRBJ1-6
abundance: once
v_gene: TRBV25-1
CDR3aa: ASSEAAGSYNSPLH

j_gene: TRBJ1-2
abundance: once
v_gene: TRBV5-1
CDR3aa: ASSPWGADVDYT

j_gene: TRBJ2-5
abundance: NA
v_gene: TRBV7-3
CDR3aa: ASSLGPGTALGWETQY

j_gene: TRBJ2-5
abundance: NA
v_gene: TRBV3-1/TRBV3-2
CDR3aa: ASRDRQETQY

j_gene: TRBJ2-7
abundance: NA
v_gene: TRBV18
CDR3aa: ASSSQGTYEQY